Presented here are 29 T cell receptor beta chains from one specimen sequenced in a study of control samples from healthy donors and cancer patients (TCRdb year 2020). Library construction relied on the immunoSEQ multiplex PCR assay. TCRdb limited this immuneACCESS table to in-frame rearrangements with V and J called. A share of clones is missing; checked studies link under half to unresolved V genes, and the rest is unexplained. Here the sample has around 170,000 clones; approximately 92% occur a single time. The ten largest clones represent 1.4% of the sample. The specimen sequenced was blood. These receptors were collected from a man aged 25 to 40 in good health.

The rearrangement uses TRBV3-1 (or the pseudogene TRBV3-2) and TRBJ2-2; D might be TRBD2 (6 bases). CDR3 length: 15 amino acids. V was cut by 0 bases and J by 7 bases, with 12 bases left in between. Germline V lookup: CDR1 LGHDT, CDR2 YNNKEL (reference sequence). The DNA for the CDR3 is TGTGCCAGCAGCCAAGAGTCGAGGGGAGGCGGGGAGCTGTTTTTT. Protein product: CASSQESRGGGELFF.

The chain couples TRBV5-1 to TRBJ1-2; D perhaps matches TRBD1 (6 bases). Germline values: CDR1 SGHRS, CDR2 YFSETQ. V was shortened by 4 bases and J by 0 bases, with 13 bases between the two germline ends. The CDR3 contains 15 residues. The CDR3 DNA reads as TGCGCCAGCAGCCCGGACAGACCTTCTAACTATGGCTACACCTTC. Translated: CASSPDRPSNYGYTF.

The chain recombines TRBV19 with TRBJ1-6; D is unclear. The V end lost 4 bases, the J end lost 7 bases, and 8 bases lay between the germline ends. CDR3 length: 13 residues. Germline-derived CDR1 and CDR2 are LNHDA and SQIVND (reference sequence). CDR3 in amino acids: CASSTQQNSPLHF. CDR3 DNA: TGTGCCAGTAGTACTCAGCAGAATTCACCCCTCCACTTT.

V is TRBV6-5 and J is TRBJ1-2; 7 bases fit TRBD1. After removal of 4 bases from V and 1 base from J, the junction contained 3 bases not matched to a gene. The CDR3 covers 14 residues. Looked up from germline, CDR1 is MNHEY and CDR2 is SVGAGI. CDR3 nucleotide sequence: TGTGCCAGCAGTTCCAGGGGGAGTAACTATGGCTACACCTTC. Encoded protein: CASSSRGSNYGYTF.

This clone was observed once. The V and J genes are TRBV6-5 and TRBJ2-3, with a tentative D call TRBD2 (5 bases). There are 14 residues in the CDR3. Trimming cost V 5 bases and J 4 bases, with 13 bases left between them. Germline V lookup: CDR1 MNHEY, CDR2 SVGAGI. The CDR3 DNA reads TGTGCCAGCAGTCAATTAGGACTTTCAGATACGCAGTATTTT. Translated, it gives CASSQLGLSDTQYF.

The chain recombines TRBV1 with TRBJ1-5. TRBV1 is designated a pseudogene. This CDR3 spans 15 amino acids. The CDR3 DNA sequence: TGCACCAGCAGCCTCCTTGACGAGGCCCTACAGCCCCAGCATTTT. Its protein product is CTSSLLDEALQPQHF.

Details on this clone: Different DNA sequences within this sample yield the same CDR3. The genes are TRBV4-3 and TRBJ2-3; possible D gene TRBD1, 5 bases. This CDR3 is 15 amino acids long. V lost 0 bases and J lost 3, with 10 bases in between. Germline V gives CDR1 LGHNA, CDR2 YSLEER. The CDR3 spells CASSQEGKGTDTQYF. For the CDR3, the DNA is TGCGCCAGCAGCCAAGAGGGGAAGGGGACAGATACGCAGTATTTT.

This clone has just one count. The gene calls are TRBV7-2 and TRBJ2-7, with D tentatively TRBD1 (6 bases). This CDR3 spans 14 amino acids. From germline, CDR1 is SGHTA and CDR2 FQGNSA. Trimming removed 1 base at V and 7 bases at J, with 14 bases between. The CDR3 DNA reads TGTGCCAGCAGCTTAGGGACAGCCCTGGGGGAGCAGTACTTC. This gives the protein CASSLGTALGEQYF.

A few counts support this clone. The gene calls are TRBV6-1 and TRBJ2-7; 13 bases align to TRBD2. The CDR3 runs 16 residues. Germline CDR1 is MNHNS and CDR2 is SASEGT. V shed 4 bases and J 0 bases; nucleotides not matched to a gene: 3. The CDR3 DNA sequence: TGTGCCAGCAGTGTGGGACTAGCGGGGCCCTCCTACGAGCAGTACTTC. Translation gives CASSVGLAGPSYEQYF.

The chain uses TRBV30 and TRBJ1-6; 8 bases are shared with TRBD1. Per germline, CDR1 GTSNPN and CDR2 SVGIG (reference sequence). V trimming: 7 bases; J trimming: 3 bases; junction bases outside the gene matches: 8. This CDR3 comprises 15 residues. For the CDR3, the DNA is TGTGCCTACAGACGACAGGGGATCTATAATTCACCCCTCCACTTT. It codes for CAYRRQGIYNSPLHF.

The chain links TRBV16 to TRBJ2-1, with D possibly matching TRBD1 (6 bases). Trimming left V 4 bases short and J 2 bases short, with 12 bases between. CDR1 KGHSY and CDR2 FQNENV come from the germline V gene. The CDR3 runs to 15 residues. This CDR3 reads CASSPGKGAYNEQFF. As DNA, the CDR3 is TGTGCCAGCAGCCCCGGGAAGGGGGCCTACAATGAGCAGTTCTTC.

In this sample, this clone turned up once. CDR3 nucleotides: TGTGCCAGCAGTCTGATGGGGGGGGGCGCGGGCTATGGCTACACCTTC. This translates into CASSLMGGGAGYGYTF. This chain uses TRBV28 with TRBJ1-2; D might be TRBD1 (6 bases). CDR1 and CDR2 (germline): MDHEN, SYDVKM. V shed 5 bases and J shed 4 bases, with 20 bases lying between them. This CDR3 region has 16 residues.

The chain couples TRBV6-4 to TRBJ1-1, with a weak D call TRBD1 (5 bases). This CDR3 region has 14 residues. Germline V CDR1 and CDR2: MRHNA, SNTAGT. V lost 3 bases and J lost 5, with 13 bases in between. The CDR3: CASSESGVGTEAFF. The DNA of the CDR3 is TGTGCCAGCAGTGAGTCGGGGGTAGGTACTGAAGCTTTCTTT.

The genes are TRBV13 and TRBJ1-2; 7 bases are a match to TRBD1. Germline CDR1 and CDR2: PRHDT and FYEKMQ (reference sequence). Trimming took 4 bases from V and 3 from J; bases not matched to a gene: 5. The CDR3 is 14 residues long. The CDR3 sequence: CASSSRGGYYGYTF. The CDR3 region has the DNA TGTGCCAGCAGCTCCAGGGGGGGGTACTATGGCTACACCTTC.

The rearrangement uses TRBV27 and TRBJ2-7; TRBD1 or TRBD2 may be the D gene (7 bases each). CDR1 is MNHEY, CDR2 SMNVEV, per germline (reference sequence). The CDR3 sequence is 13 residues long. CDR3 DNA: TGTGCGCAGGGGGGAGGGGACACCTACGAGCAGTACTTC. Protein product: CAQGGGDTYEQYF.

The chain has TRBV29-1 and TRBJ2-7; weak D call: TRBD2 (5 bases). Germline-derived CDR1 and CDR2 are SQVTM and ANQGSEA. The CDR3 is 16 residues long. V was clipped by 2 bases and J by 6 bases, with 23 bases between them. The CDR3 bases are TGCAGCGTTGAATTCCCCACCGGGGTATCAACTGGCGAGCAGTACTTC. Translated: CSVEFPTGVSTGEQYF.

The rearrangement uses TRBV6-5 and TRBJ1-2; 7 positions match TRBD1. Trimming at V came to 6 bases and at J to 4 bases, leaving 2 bases not matched to a gene. This CDR3 is 12 amino acids long. Germline CDR1 reads MNHEY; CDR2 reads SVGAGI. CDR3 protein: CASSRDSYGYTF. The CDR3 bases are TGTGCCAGCAGCCGGGACAGCTATGGCTACACCTTC.

This chain connects TRBV27 to TRBJ1-1; D uncertain. The germline gives CDR1 MNHEY, CDR2 SMNVEV (reference sequence). Trimming took 6 bases from V and 5 from J, leaving 19 bases between them. There are 15 residues in the CDR3. The CDR3 DNA is TGTGCCAGCAGGGCCGGTCTCGTGGGAGGTACTGAAGCTTTCTTT. The encoded protein is CASRAGLVGGTEAFF.

The chain is built from TRBV11-2 and TRBJ1-6; tentative D call: TRBD1 (6 bases). Germline assignment: CDR1 SGHAT and CDR2 FQNNGV. Trimming pared 5 bases from V and 5 bases from J, leaving 13 bases between. This CDR3 region has 15 residues. This CDR3 is CASSTSGTHNSPLHF. CDR3 coding DNA: TGTGCCAGCAGCACCTCCGGGACACATAATTCACCCCTCCACTTT.

This clone has a single count. CDR3 in amino acids: CASSEMGGNQPQHF. CDR3 bases: TGTGCCAGCAGTGAAATGGGCGGCAATCAGCCCCAGCATTTT. V gene TRBV2 combines with J gene TRBJ1-5; D gene uncertain. Germline CDR1 is SNHLY and CDR2 is FYNNEI. V was shortened by 2 bases and J by 2 bases, with 7 bases between the two germline ends. This CDR3 has 14 residues.

V usage is TRBV10-3 and J usage is TRBJ1-1; 7 bases line up with TRBD1. There are 14 residues in the CDR3. With V trimmed by 6 bases and J by 1 base, 5 bases remained unmatched. The germline V gene encodes CDR1 ENHRY and CDR2 SYGVKD. CDR3 region: CAISPGQSNTEAFF. Written as DNA, the CDR3 is TGTGCCATCAGCCCGGGACAGTCGAACACTGAAGCTTTCTTT.

The chain links TRBV18 to TRBJ2-2; TRBD1 matches 9 bases. The CDR3 has 15 amino acids. The germline V gene has CDR1 KGHSH and CDR2 LQKENI. Unmatched junction bases numbered 6, after V lost 4 bases and J lost 6 bases. For the CDR3, the DNA is TGTGCCAGCTCACTGACGGGACAGGGCCCCGGGGAGCTGTTTTTT. Its translation is CASSLTGQGPGELFF. The full variable domain, its missing parts supplied by reference TRBV18 and TRBJ2-2, is NAGVMQNPRHLVRRRGQEARLRCSPMKGHSHVYWYRQLPEEGLKFMVYLQKENIIDESGMPKERFSAEFPKEGPSILRIQQVVRGDSAAYFCASSLTGQGPGELFFGEGSRLTVL.

The chain uses TRBV4-1 and TRBJ1-6; no clear D gene. CDR1 and CDR2 from the germline V gene are MGHRA and YSYEKL. The V end was cut by 1 base, the J end by 7 bases, with 11 bases between. The CDR3 sequence is 15 residues long. The CDR3 sequence is CASSQVLDGNSPLHF. CDR3 DNA sequence: TGCGCCAGCAGCCAAGTTCTCGACGGCAATTCACCCCTCCACTTT.

The chain employs TRBV5-1 and TRBJ1-2; TRBD1 agrees at 7 bases. Germline V gene data show CDR1 as SGHRS and CDR2 as YFSETQ. The trim removed 4 bases at V and 2 bases at J, leaving 5 bases unmatched. The CDR3 is made up of 14 amino acids. The CDR3: CASSPTGPNYGYTF. The CDR3 nucleotides are TGCGCCAGCAGCCCGACAGGGCCCAACTATGGCTACACCTTC.

For the CDR3, the DNA is TGTGCCAGCAGTTTGCCCCTGGGGACGCCGGGGCGGGAGCTGTTTTTT. This translates into CASSLPLGTPGRELFF. The rearrangement uses TRBV6-5 and TRBJ2-2, with D perhaps being TRBD1 or TRBD2 (5 bases each). Looked up from germline, CDR1 is MNHEY and CDR2 is SVGAGI. The V end was cut by 4 bases, the J end by 9 bases, with 21 bases between. The CDR3 covers 16 residues.

This chain uses TRBV5-1 with TRBJ1-6, with 9 bases fitting TRBD1. The V segment lost 4 bases and the J segment 6 bases; nucleotides outside the gene matches: 5. The CDR3 covers 15 residues. Germline loops: CDR1 SGHRS, CDR2 YFSETQ. CDR3 sequence: CASSPGQGGNSPLHF. The CDR3 bases are TGCGCCAGCAGCCCGGGACAGGGCGGTAATTCACCCCTCCACTTT.

The gene calls are TRBV6-5 and TRBJ2-1, with D possibly being TRBD1 (6 bases). V was shortened by 4 bases and J by 4 bases, with 8 bases between the two germline ends. CDR3 size: 13 residues. Looked up from germline, CDR1 is MNHEY and CDR2 is SVGAGI. This chain's CDR3 is CASSSTGYNEQFF. The CDR3 DNA reads as TGTGCCAGCAGTTCTACAGGGTACAATGAGCAGTTCTTC.

The chain combines TRBV2 with TRBJ2-1, with no clear D. Germline CDR1 reads SNHLY; CDR2 reads FYNNEI. V dropped 0 bases and J dropped 3 bases, with 9 bases sitting between them. This CDR3 has 15 residues. The chain's CDR3 is CASSEARPVYNEQFF. As DNA, the CDR3 is TGTGCCAGCAGTGAAGCAAGGCCCGTCTACAATGAGCAGTTCTTC.

This sequence joins TRBV5-6 and TRBJ2-1; D may match TRBD1 or TRBD2 (5 bases each). This CDR3 contains 14 residues. Trimming stripped 0 bases from V and 5 bases from J, with 9 bases between. From germline, CDR1 is SGHDT and CDR2 YYEEEE. CDR3 residues: CASSLGGKHNEQFF. DNA of the CDR3: TGTGCCAGCAGCTTGGGGGGGAAACACAATGAGCAGTTCTTC.